These T cell receptor beta chains were read from a single sample in a study of cytomegalovirus exposure and HLA in healthy donors. The method was immunoSEQ multiplex PCR; TCRdb's version includes in-frame clones alone and lacks a portion of them. Of fewer than 110,000 clones listed, roughly 73% were seen once; the top ten hold 7.8%. Sample: PBMCs. The receptors derive from a man under 40 in good health and CMV-seronegative. The CDR3 runs from the conserved cysteine through the conserved F or W. D genes are given only for firm matches. Size is stated for part of the rows, as once, few or many counts, or as a class when the clone is expanded.

J	size	D	V	CDR3	DNA
TRBJ2-6	.	.	TRBV4-1	CASTQPEGANVLTF	TGCGCCAGCACCCAACCCGAGGGGGCCAACGTCCTGACTTTC
TRBJ2-1	.	TRBD2	TRBV30	CAAEGTSGSWDEQFF	TGTGCAGCAGAAGGGACTAGCGGGAGTTGGGATGAGCAGTTCTTC
TRBJ2-7	.	TRBD2	TRBV25-1	CASSESLAGGPSSYEQYF	TGTGCCAGCAGTGAATCTCTAGCGGGAGGGCCGTCATCCTACGAGCAGTACTTC
TRBJ1-2	once	.	TRBV9	CASSVRGGGSNYGYTF	TGTGCCAGCAGCGTAAGGGGCGGGGGCAGTAACTATGGCTACACCTTC
TRBJ1-5	.	TRBD1	TRBV6-5	CANSPRGQGNQPQHF	TGTGCCAACAGTCCCAGGGGGCAGGGCAATCAGCCCCAGCATTTT
TRBJ2-3	.	.	TRBV28	CASSLGGSTDTQYF	TGTGCCAGCAGTTTAGGCGGGAGCACAGATACGCAGTATTTT
TRBJ1-3	.	.	TRBV29-1	CSVEQGGSSGNTIYF	TGCAGCGTTGAGCAAGGGGGTAGCTCTGGAAACACCATATATTTT
TRBJ2-2	few	.	TRBV15	CATSRAPRVATNTGELFF	TGTGCCACCAGCAGAGCCCCCCGGGTAGCAACGAACACCGGGGAGCTGTTTTTT
TRBJ2-7	.	TRBD1	TRBV5-4	CASSAGTEYEQYF	TGTGCCAGCAGCGCTGGGACAGAGTACGAGCAGTACTTC
TRBJ1-2	.	.	TRBV6-6	CASEMGTGNYGYTF	TGTGCCAGCGAGATGGGTACAGGGAACTATGGCTACACCTTC
TRBJ2-1	.	.	TRBV6-6	CASSLFSGHNEQFF	TGTGCCAGCAGTTTATTTAGCGGCCACAATGAGCAGTTCTTC
TRBJ2-5	once	TRBD2	TRBV5-6	CASSSLGGGSETQYF	TGTGCCAGCAGCTCCCTTGGGGGGGGTAGCGAGACCCAGTACTTC
TRBJ1-1	once	TRBD1	TRBV9	CASSGGTATEAFF	TGTGCCAGCAGCGGGGGGACAGCCACTGAAGCTTTCTTT
TRBJ2-3	.	TRBD1	TRBV9	CASSVSGQDTDTQYF	TGTGCCAGCAGCGTTTCGGGACAGGACACAGATACGCAGTATTTT
TRBJ2-7	.	TRBD1	TRBV7-3	CASSLAGGTSYEQYF	TGTGCCAGCAGCTTAGCAGGGGGAACTTCCTACGAGCAGTACTTC
TRBJ1-6	many	.	TRBV4-1	CASSQDVKESSYNSPLHF	TGCGCCAGCAGCCAAGATGTAAAGGAGTCTTCTTATAATTCACCCCTCCACTTT
TRBJ2-2	.	TRBD2	TRBV7-3	CASSPWTSGRATNTGELFF	TGTGCCAGCAGCCCCTGGACTAGCGGGAGGGCGACCAACACCGGGGAGCTGTTTTTT
TRBJ2-5	.	.	TRBV7-9	CASSLSTGFETQYF	TGTGCCAGCAGCTTAAGCACAGGGTTCGAGACCCAGTACTTC
TRBJ2-7	.	TRBD1	TRBV7-9	CASSLARTGPEQYF	TGTGCCAGCAGCTTAGCGCGGACAGGGCCCGAGCAGTACTTC
TRBJ2-7	.	TRBD1	TRBV6-6	CATGTGTYEQYF	TGTGCCACGGGGACAGGGACCTACGAGCAGTACTTC
TRBJ1-2	few	.	TRBV7-9	CSSSLGLRPAYGYTF	TGTTCCAGCAGCTTAGGTCTCAGGCCAGCCTATGGCTACACCTTC
TRBJ2-1	few	.	TRBV5-1	CASSFPIAESSYNEQFF	TGCGCCAGCAGCTTCCCAATAGCGGAAAGCTCCTACAATGAGCAGTTCTTC
TRBJ2-7	.	TRBD1	TRBV10-1	CASRAGTGNEQYF	TGCGCCAGCAGGGCCGGGACAGGGAACGAGCAGTACTTC
TRBJ2-7	.	.	TRBV4-2	CASSQSIGEAYEQYF	TGTGCCAGCAGCCAAAGTATAGGGGAGGCGTACGAGCAGTACTTC
TRBJ1-5	few	.	TRBV5-1	CASSLGGGVDQPQHF	TGCGCCAGCAGCTTGGGTGGGGGCGTGGATCAGCCCCAGCATTTT
TRBJ2-5	.	TRBD1	TRBV5-1	CASSWGDRTQYQETQYF	TGCGCCAGCAGCTGGGGGGACAGGACCCAATACCAAGAGACCCAGTACTTC
TRBJ2-7	.	TRBD1	TRBV10-3	CAVRDRDYEQYF	TGTGCCGTCCGGGACAGGGACTACGAGCAGTACTTC
TRBJ1-1	.	TRBD1	TRBV5-1	CASGMGQGHTEAFF	TGCGCCAGCGGCATGGGACAGGGACACACTGAAGCTTTCTTT
TRBJ2-1	.	.	TRBV28	CASTPAREKSYNEQFF	TGTGCCAGCACCCCAGCGAGGGAGAAGTCCTACAATGAGCAGTTCTTC
TRBJ1-3	.	.	TRBV11-1	CASSFGPFGNTIYF	TGTGCCAGCAGCTTTGGCCCCTTTGGAAACACCATATATTTT
TRBJ1-1	.	TRBD1	TRBV18	CASSPPRGLNTEAFF	TGTGCCAGCTCACCACCTAGGGGGCTAAACACTGAAGCTTTCTTT
TRBJ2-3	.	TRBD2	TRBV5-1	CASSLALAGADTQYF	TGCGCCAGCAGCTTGGCTCTAGCGGGAGCAGATACGCAGTATTTT
TRBJ1-2	few	.	TRBV29-1	CSVEAGKDTRGYTF	TGCAGCGTTGAGGCAGGGAAGGATACGCGTGGCTACACCTTC
TRBJ2-7	few	TRBD1	TRBV7-2	CASSQRTGSTYEQYF	TGTGCCAGCAGCCAAAGGACAGGAAGCACCTACGAGCAGTACTTC
TRBJ1-2	.	.	TRBV20-1	CSATDSYGYTF	TGCAGTGCTACCGACAGCTATGGCTACACCTTC
TRBJ2-3	.	.	TRBV21-1	CASSNTDAATSGGPRTDTQYF	TGTGCCAGCAGCAATACTGACGCTGCGACTAGCGGGGGGCCTCGCACAGATACGCAGTATTTT
TRBJ2-5	.	TRBD1	TRBV9	CASSERTGGLGETQYF	TGTGCCAGCAGCGAGCGGACAGGGGGCCTGGGGGAGACCCAGTACTTC
TRBJ2-7	few	TRBD2	TRBV6-5	CASSRGLAFSYEQYF	TGTGCCAGCAGTCGCGGACTAGCGTTTTCCTACGAGCAGTACTTC
TRBJ2-6	once	TRBD2	TRBV27	CASSFSGGSSGANVLTF	TGTGCCAGCAGTTTCTCGGGAGGGTCCTCTGGGGCCAACGTCCTGACTTTC
TRBJ1-5	.	.	TRBV28	CASSPPQGRTSNQPQHF	TGTGCCAGCAGTCCTCCTCAGGGTCGGACTAGCAATCAGCCCCAGCATTTT
TRBJ2-7	.	TRBD2	TRBV10-3	CAISESGGRYEQYF	TGTGCCATCAGTGAGTCGGGAGGGCGGTACGAGCAGTACTTC
TRBJ1-5	few	TRBD1	TRBV6-6	CASSYGQDQPQHF	TGTGCCAGCAGTTACGGACAGGATCAGCCCCAGCATTTT
TRBJ2-1	.	.	TRBV6-1	CASSESWGVHEQFF	TGTGCCAGCAGTGAAAGTTGGGGGGTCCATGAGCAGTTCTTC
TRBJ2-7	few	TRBD2	TRBV6-5	CASSYSSGSYEQYF	TGTGCCAGCAGTTACTCTAGCGGGAGCTACGAGCAGTACTTC
TRBJ1-2	.	TRBD1	TRBV29-1	CSFRDSKGYTF	TGCAGCTTCCGGGACAGCAAAGGCTACACCTTC
TRBJ2-1	few	.	TRBV5-1	CASSLTGYNEQFF	TGCGCCAGCAGCTTGACAGGTTACAATGAGCAGTTCTTC
TRBJ2-7	.	.	TRBV1	CTSSQDGDSGSDPYEQYF	TGCACCAGCAGCCAAGATGGGGATAGCGGGAGCGACCCCTACGAGCAGTACTTC
TRBJ2-1	.	.	TRBV4-2	CASSLGGSYNEQFF	TGTGCCAGCAGCTTAGGAGGTTCTTACAATGAGCAGTTCTTC